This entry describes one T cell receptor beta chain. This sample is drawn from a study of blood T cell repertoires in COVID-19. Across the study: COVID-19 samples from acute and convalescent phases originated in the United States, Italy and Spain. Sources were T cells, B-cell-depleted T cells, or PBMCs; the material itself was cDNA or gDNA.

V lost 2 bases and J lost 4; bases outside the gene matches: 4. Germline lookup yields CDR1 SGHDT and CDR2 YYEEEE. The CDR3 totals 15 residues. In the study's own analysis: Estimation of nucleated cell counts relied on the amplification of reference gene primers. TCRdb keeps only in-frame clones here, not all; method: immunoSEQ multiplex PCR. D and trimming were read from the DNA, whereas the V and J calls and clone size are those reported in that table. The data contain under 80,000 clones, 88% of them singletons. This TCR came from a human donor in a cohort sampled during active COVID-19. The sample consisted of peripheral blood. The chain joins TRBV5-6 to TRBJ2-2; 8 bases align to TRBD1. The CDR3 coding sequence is TGTGCCAGCAGCTTCGGGGACAGGCCCACCGGGGAGCTGTTTTTT. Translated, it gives CASSFGDRPTGELFF.